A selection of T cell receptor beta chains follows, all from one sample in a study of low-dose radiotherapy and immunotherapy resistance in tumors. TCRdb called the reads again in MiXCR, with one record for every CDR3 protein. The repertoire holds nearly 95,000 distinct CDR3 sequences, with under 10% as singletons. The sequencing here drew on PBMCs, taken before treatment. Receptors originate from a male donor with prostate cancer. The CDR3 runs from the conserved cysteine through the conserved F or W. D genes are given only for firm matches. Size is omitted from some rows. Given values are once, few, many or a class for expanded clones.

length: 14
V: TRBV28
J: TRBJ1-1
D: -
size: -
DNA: TGTGCCAGCAGTGGGACAATAGTGCTTCCTGAAGCTTTCTTT
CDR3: CASSGTIVLPEAFF

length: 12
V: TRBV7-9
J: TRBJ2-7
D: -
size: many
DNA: TGTGCCAGCAGCTCGACCATCCTCCAGCAGTACTTC
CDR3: CASSSTILQQYF

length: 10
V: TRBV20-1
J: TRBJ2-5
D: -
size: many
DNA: TGCAGTGCTAGAGAGGAGACCCAGTACTTC
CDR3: CSAREETQYF

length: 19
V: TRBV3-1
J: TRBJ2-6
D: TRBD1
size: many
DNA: TGTGCCAGCAGCCGCAGCCGGGACAGGATGAGTTCTGGGGCCAACGTCCTGACTTTC
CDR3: CASSRSRDRMSSGANVLTF

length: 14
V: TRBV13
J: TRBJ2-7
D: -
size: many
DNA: TGTGCCAGCAGTCCTCGGGGGAGTAGTTTCGAGCAGTACTTC
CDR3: CASSPRGSSFEQYF

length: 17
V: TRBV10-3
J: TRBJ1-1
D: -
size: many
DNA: TGTGCCGCCCACGAAGGACCGGGAGCGGGTCGGGATGGTGGAGCTTTCTTT
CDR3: CAAHEGPGAGRDGGAFF

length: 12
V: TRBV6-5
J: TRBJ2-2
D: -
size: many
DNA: TGTGCCAGCAGCTATTATTCCGGGGAGCTGTTTTTT
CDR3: CASSYYSGELFF

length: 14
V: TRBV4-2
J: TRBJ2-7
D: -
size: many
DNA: TGTGCCAGCAGCCAAGAACGTTTCGGCTACGAGCAGTACTTC
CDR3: CASSQERFGYEQYF

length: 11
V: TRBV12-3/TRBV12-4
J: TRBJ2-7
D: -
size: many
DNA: TGTGCCAGCAGTTTCTCGAACGAGCAGTACTTC
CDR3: CASSFSNEQYF

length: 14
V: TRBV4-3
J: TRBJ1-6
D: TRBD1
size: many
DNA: TGCGCCAGCAGCCAAGAGACAGGGGATTCACCCCTCCACTTT
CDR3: CASSQETGDSPLHF

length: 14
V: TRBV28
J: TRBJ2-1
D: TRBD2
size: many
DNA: TGTGCCAGCAGTCCCCTACTAGCGCCCGGAGTAGTGTTCTTC
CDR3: CASSPLLAPGVVFF

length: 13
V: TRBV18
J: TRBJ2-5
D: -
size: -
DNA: TGTGCCAGCTCACGGGGGGCACAAGAGACCCAGTACTTC
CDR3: CASSRGAQETQYF

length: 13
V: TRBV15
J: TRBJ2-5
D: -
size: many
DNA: TGTGCCACCGGCCCGGGGGGCGCGGAGACCCAGTACTTC
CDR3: CATGPGGAETQYF

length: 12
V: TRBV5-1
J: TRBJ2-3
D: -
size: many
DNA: TGCGCCAGCAGCCCTGGCTCAGATACGCAGTATTTT
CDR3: CASSPGSDTQYF

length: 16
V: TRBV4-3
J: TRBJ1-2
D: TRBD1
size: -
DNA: TGCGCCAGCAGCCAAGATAGACAGGGGCCTAACTATGGCTACACCTTC
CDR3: CASSQDRQGPNYGYTF

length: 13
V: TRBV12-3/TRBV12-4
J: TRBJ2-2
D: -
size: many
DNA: TGTGCCAGCAGTTTAGGTCCGGGCGGGGAGCTGTTTTTT
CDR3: CASSLGPGGELFF

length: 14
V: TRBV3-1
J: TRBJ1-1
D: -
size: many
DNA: TGTGCCAGCAGCCCGCCGGGGGAGAACACTGAAGCTTTCTTT
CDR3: CASSPPGENTEAFF

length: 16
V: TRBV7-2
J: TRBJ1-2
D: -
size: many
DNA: TGTGCCAGCAGCTTTCTGAGGGGGACATCTAACTATGGCTACACCTTC
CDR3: CASSFLRGTSNYGYTF

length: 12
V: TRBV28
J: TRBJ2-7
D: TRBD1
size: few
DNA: TGTGCCAGCAGCAGGGGGTACTACGAGCAGTACTTC
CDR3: CASSRGYYEQYF

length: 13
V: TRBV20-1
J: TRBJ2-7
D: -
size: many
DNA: TGCAGTGCTACCACAGGGCCTTTAGGCGAGCAGTACTTC
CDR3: CSATTGPLGEQYF

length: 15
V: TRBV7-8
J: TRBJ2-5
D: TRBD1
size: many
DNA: TGTGCCAGCAGCTCAAGGGACAGGGGGCGAGAGACCCAGTACTTC
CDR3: CASSSRDRGRETQYF

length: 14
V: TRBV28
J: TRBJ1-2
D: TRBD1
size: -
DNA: TGTGCCAGCAGCCCGGGACAGGGGGCTTATGGCTACACCTTC
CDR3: CASSPGQGAYGYTF

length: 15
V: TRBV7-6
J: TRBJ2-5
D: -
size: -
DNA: TGTGTCAGCAGCTTAGCGACCGGGACACGGGAGACCCAGTACTTC
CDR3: CVSSLATGTRETQYF

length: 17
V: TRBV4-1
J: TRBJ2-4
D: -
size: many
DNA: TGCGCCAGCAGCCAAGGCAGAGCGACGGGGGCCAAAAACATTCAGTACTTC
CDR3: CASSQGRATGAKNIQYF

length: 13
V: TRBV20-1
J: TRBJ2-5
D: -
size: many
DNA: TGCAGTGCTCTCCTAGCGAACCAAGAGACCCAGTACTTC
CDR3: CSALLANQETQYF

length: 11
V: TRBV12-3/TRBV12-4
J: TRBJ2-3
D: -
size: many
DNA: TGTGCCAGCAGGTACACAGATACGCAGTATTTT
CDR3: CASRYTDTQYF

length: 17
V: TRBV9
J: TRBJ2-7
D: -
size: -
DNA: TGTGCCAGCAGCCCGACCGGCGGGCAGGGGAGTATCTACGAGCAGTACTTC
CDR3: CASSPTGGQGSIYEQYF

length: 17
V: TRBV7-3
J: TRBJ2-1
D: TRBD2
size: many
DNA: TGTGCCAGCAGCTTAAGGTTTGAGGCGGGAGAACCCAATGAGCAGTTCTTC
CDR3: CASSLRFEAGEPNEQFF

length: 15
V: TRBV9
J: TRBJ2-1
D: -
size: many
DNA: TGTGCCAGCAGCGTAGATGGGGGGCGATACAATGAGCAGTTCTTC
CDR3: CASSVDGGRYNEQFF

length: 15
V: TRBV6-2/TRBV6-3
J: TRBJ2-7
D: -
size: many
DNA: TGTGCCAGCAGCCCAGGTTCTACGGATAACTACGAGCAGTACTTC
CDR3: CASSPGSTDNYEQYF

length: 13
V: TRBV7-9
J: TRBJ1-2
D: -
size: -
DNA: TGTGCCAGCAGCTTAGTGGCAGGGGATGGCTACACCTTC
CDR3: CASSLVAGDGYTF

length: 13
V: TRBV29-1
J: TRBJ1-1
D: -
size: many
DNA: TGCAGCGTTGAAGACAGGAGGAACACTGAAGCTTTCTTT
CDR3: CSVEDRRNTEAFF

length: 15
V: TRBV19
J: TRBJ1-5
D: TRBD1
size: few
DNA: TGTGCCAGTATTGGAGCCGGGACAGGGAATCAGCCCCAGCATTTT
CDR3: CASIGAGTGNQPQHF

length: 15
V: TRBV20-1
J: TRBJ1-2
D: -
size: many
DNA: TGCAGTGCTAGAGATTCAAGGCTGAACGGCCATGGCTACACCTTC
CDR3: CSARDSRLNGHGYTF

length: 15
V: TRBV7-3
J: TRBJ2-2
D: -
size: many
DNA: TGTGCCAGCAGCTTAATGAGTCAGAACACCGGGGAGCTGTTTTTT
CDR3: CASSLMSQNTGELFF

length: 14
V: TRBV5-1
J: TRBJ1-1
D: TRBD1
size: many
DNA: TGCGCCAGCAGCGGGGGACAGACGAACACTGAAGCTTTCTTT
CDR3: CASSGGQTNTEAFF

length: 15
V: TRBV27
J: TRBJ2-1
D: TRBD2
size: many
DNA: TGTGCCAGCAGTTTCCTGTCGCTAGCGGGCCTTGAGCAGTTCTTC
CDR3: CASSFLSLAGLEQFF

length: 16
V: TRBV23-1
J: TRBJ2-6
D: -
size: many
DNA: TGCGCCAGCAGTTCGGGGGATAACTCTGGGGCCAACGTCCTGACTTTC
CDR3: CASSSGDNSGANVLTF

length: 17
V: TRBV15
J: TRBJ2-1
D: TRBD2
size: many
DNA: TGTGCCACCAGCAGAGATCGGGAGGCTCCTACGTATGCTGAGCAGTTCTTC
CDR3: CATSRDREAPTYAEQFF

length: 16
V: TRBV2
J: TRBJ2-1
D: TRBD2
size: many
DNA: TGTGCCAGCAGTCCCGGGACTAGCTCAATTACCAATGAGCAGTTCTTC
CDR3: CASSPGTSSITNEQFF

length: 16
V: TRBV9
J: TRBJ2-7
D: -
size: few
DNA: TGTGCCAGCAGCGTAGGGGCTAGCGACGTATCCTACGAGCAGTACTTC
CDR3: CASSVGASDVSYEQYF

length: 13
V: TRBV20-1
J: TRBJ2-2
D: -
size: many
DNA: TGCAGTGCTAGCGGCAGCTACACCGGGGAGCTGTTTTTT
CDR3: CSASGSYTGELFF

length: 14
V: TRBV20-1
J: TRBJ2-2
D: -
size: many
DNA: TGCAGTGCTAGAACCCGGGCCTTCACCGGGGAGCTGTTTTTT
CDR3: CSARTRAFTGELFF

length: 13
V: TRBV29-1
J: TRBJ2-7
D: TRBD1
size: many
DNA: TGCAGCGTCTCGGACAGGGCCCCTGGGGAGCAGTACTTC
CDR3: CSVSDRAPGEQYF

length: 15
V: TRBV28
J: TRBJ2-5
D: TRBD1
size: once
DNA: TGTGCCAGCAGGAGGGGGGACAGGGTGATTGAGACCCAGTACTTC
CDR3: CASRRGDRVIETQYF

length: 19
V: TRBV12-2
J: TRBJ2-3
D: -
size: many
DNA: TGTGCAAGTCGTTTTTATGGGCGGCGGGAGGGCTCCAGCACAGATACGCAGTATTTT
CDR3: CASRFYGRREGSSTDTQYF

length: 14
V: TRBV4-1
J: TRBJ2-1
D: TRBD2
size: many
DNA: TGCGCCAGCAGCCAAGTCGGGAGGGTTGATGAGCAGTTCTTC
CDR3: CASSQVGRVDEQFF

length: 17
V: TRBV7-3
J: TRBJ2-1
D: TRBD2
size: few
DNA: TGTGTCAGCAGCTTACTCATCCGGACTAGCGGGGGCAATGAGCAGTTCTTC
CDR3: CVSSLLIRTSGGNEQFF

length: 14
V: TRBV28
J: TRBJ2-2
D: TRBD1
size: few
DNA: TGTGCCAGCCGACGACAGGGAAGGACCGGGGAGCTGTTTTTT
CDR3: CASRRQGRTGELFF

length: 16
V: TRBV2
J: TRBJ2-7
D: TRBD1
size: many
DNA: TGTGCCAGCAGCCCTCTTGCCTGGGACAGGGCCTACGAGCAGTACTTC
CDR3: CASSPLAWDRAYEQYF

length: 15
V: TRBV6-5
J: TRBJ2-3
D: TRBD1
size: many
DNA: TGTGCCAGCAGACCTAGGACAGGGGGCACAGATACGCAGTATTTT
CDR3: CASRPRTGGTDTQYF

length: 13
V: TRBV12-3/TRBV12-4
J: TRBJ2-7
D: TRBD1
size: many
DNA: TGTGCCAGCAGTCCTCAGGGGGCGGGCGAGCAGTACTTC
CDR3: CASSPQGAGEQYF

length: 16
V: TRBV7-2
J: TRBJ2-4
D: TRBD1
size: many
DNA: TGTGCCAGCAGCTTAGCAGCGGGACAGGGCAGCAACATTCAGTACTTC
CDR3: CASSLAAGQGSNIQYF

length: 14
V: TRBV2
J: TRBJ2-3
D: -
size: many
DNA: TGTGCCAGCAGTGATGAGCTGAACACAGATACGCAGTATTTT
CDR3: CASSDELNTDTQYF

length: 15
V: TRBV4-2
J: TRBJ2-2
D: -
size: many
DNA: TGTGCCAGCACCTGGGACTTTGGGAACACCGGGGAGCTGTTTTTT
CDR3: CASTWDFGNTGELFF

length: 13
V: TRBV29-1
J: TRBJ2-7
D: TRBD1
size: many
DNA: TGCAGCGTTGAAGACGGACAGGGGCGGGAGCAGTACTTC
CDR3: CSVEDGQGREQYF

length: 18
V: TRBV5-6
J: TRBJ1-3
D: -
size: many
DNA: TGTGCCAGCAGCTTGGGGTCGGCAGATTTTATCTCTGGAAACACCATATATTTT
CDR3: CASSLGSADFISGNTIYF

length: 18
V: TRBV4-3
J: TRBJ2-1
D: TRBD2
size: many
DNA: TGCGCCAGCAGCCAAGAGTCCAGCGGGGGGACATCGAACAATGAGCAGTTCTTC
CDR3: CASSQESSGGTSNNEQFF

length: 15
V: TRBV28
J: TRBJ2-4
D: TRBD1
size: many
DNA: TGTGCCAGCAGTAACGGACAGGGCAACGAGAACATTCAGTACTTC
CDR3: CASSNGQGNENIQYF

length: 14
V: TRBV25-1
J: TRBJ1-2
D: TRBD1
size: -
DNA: TGTGCCAGCAGTGGAGGGACAGGGGTTCATGGCTACACCTTC
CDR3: CASSGGTGVHGYTF